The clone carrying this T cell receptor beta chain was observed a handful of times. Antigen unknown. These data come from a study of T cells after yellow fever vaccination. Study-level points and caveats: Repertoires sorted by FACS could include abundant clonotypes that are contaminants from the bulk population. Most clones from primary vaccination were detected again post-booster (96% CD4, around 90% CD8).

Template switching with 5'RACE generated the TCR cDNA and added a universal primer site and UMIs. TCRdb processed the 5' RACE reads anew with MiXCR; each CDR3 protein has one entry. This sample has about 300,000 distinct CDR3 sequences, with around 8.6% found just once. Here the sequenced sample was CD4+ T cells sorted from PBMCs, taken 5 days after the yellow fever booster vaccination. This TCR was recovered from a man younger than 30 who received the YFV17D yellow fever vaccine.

CDR3 sequence (DNA): TGTGCCATCAGTGAGTCCACAGGACGCAACTATGGCTACACCTTC. Translated: CAISESTGRNYGYTF. The rearrangement joins TRBV10-3 to TRBJ1-2, with a tentative D call TRBD1 (5 bases). The CDR3 sequence is 15 residues long. Germline assignment: CDR1 ENHRY and CDR2 SYGVKD. V was shortened by 0 bases and J by 2 bases, with 10 bases between the two germline ends.